A selection of T cell receptor beta chains follows, all from one sample in a study of siplizumab effects on memory and regulatory T cells. Here immunoSEQ multiplex PCR was the method, and the copy in TCRdb shows in-frame clones only, minus some. Of under 110,000 clones in the sample, about 93% were seen once. The sequencing input was non-Treg CD4+ T cells sorted from blood. The receptors here all came from a human donor in good health. Both conserved end residues are part of each CDR3. A D gene is named only where the DNA matches it firmly. Part of the rows lack a size; the others show once, few, many or a class for expanded clones.

V	D	size	J	CDR3	DNA
TRBV13	NA	NA	TRBJ1-3	CASSLAGAGNTIYF	TGTGCCAGCAGCTTAGCAGGGGCTGGAAACACCATATATTTT
TRBV11-3	TRBD2	once	TRBJ2-1	CASSLDLAGAGGEQFF	TGTGCCAGCAGCTTAGATTTAGCGGGAGCCGGTGGTGAGCAGTTCTTC
TRBV19	NA	NA	TRBJ1-4	CASSRRDVHEKLFF	TGTGCCAGTAGTCGCCGGGACGTTCATGAAAAACTGTTTTTT
TRBV4-2	NA	NA	TRBJ2-6	CASSISGANVLTF	TGTGCCAGCAGCATAAGTGGGGCCAACGTCCTGACTTTC
TRBV29-1	TRBD2	NA	TRBJ2-1	CSVDLAGGREQFF	TGCAGCGTTGATCTAGCGGGAGGGCGGGAGCAGTTCTTC
TRBV30	NA	NA	TRBJ1-2	CAWSLTARSYGYTF	TGTGCCTGGAGCCTCACCGCTAGGAGCTATGGCTACACCTTC
TRBV6-6	NA	medium-sized	TRBJ1-4	CASSEGPEKLFF	TGTGCCAGCAGTGAGGGCCCTGAAAAACTGTTTTTT
TRBV5-1	NA	NA	TRBJ1-1	CASSLTGLNTEAFF	TGCGCCAGCAGCCTTACAGGGCTGAACACTGAAGCTTTCTTT
TRBV10-1	TRBD2	NA	TRBJ2-2	CASSESSAGGTNTGELFF	TGCGCCAGCAGTGAGTCGTCAGCCGGGGGGACGAACACCGGGGAGCTGTTTTTT
TRBV4-2	NA	NA	TRBJ2-1	CASSQVRTAGHNEQFF	TGTGCCAGCAGCCAAGTGAGGACAGCGGGGCACAATGAGCAGTTCTTC
TRBV7-2	NA	once	TRBJ2-2	CASSLAGPNTGELFF	TGTGCCAGCAGCTTAGCGGGACCGAACACCGGGGAGCTGTTTTTT
TRBV28	NA	NA	TRBJ2-1	CASSRSNRNEQFF	TGTGCCAGCAGTCGTTCTAATCGAAATGAGCAGTTCTTC
TRBV25-1	TRBD2	NA	TRBJ2-5	CASSDPSGSGETQYF	TGTGCCAGCAGTGATCCTAGCGGGAGTGGGGAGACCCAGTACTTC
TRBV19	NA	NA	TRBJ2-2	CASREFGTFNTGELFF	TGTGCCAGTAGGGAATTCGGGACTTTTAACACCGGGGAGCTGTTTTTT
TRBV5-1	NA	NA	TRBJ2-5	CASSSATNEETQYF	TGCGCCAGCAGCTCCGCCACAAATGAAGAGACCCAGTACTTC
TRBV5-4	TRBD2	NA	TRBJ2-3	CASSLRLAGSTDTQYF	TGTGCCAGCAGCTTGAGACTAGCGGGAAGCACAGATACGCAGTATTTT
TRBV5-1	TRBD1	NA	TRBJ1-1	CASSLGDRVNTEAFF	TGCGCCAGCAGCTTGGGGGACAGGGTGAACACTGAAGCTTTCTTT
TRBV5-1	NA	NA	TRBJ2-6	CASSLSLSGANVLTF	TGCGCCAGCAGCTTGTCCCTCTCTGGGGCCAACGTCCTGACTTTC
TRBV30	NA	NA	TRBJ1-5	CAWSTRPESPQHF	TGTGCCTGGAGTACCCGTCCGGAATCTCCCCAGCATTTT
TRBV29-1	TRBD2	NA	TRBJ2-5	CSVSSGRAGETQYF	TGCAGCGTATCTAGCGGGAGGGCGGGAGAGACCCAGTACTTC
TRBV30	TRBD2	NA	TRBJ2-1	CAWRPGRDEQFF	TGTGCCTGGAGACCGGGGAGGGATGAGCAGTTCTTC
TRBV7-8	TRBD2	few	TRBJ2-3	CASSTRLAGGPIDTDTQYF	TGTGCCAGCAGCACCCGATTAGCGGGAGGGCCGATAGACACAGATACGCAGTATTTT
TRBV5-1	NA	NA	TRBJ2-2	CASSFPSSSNTGELFF	TGCGCCAGCAGCTTTCCTAGCAGCTCGAACACCGGGGAGCTGTTTTTT
TRBV4-1	NA	NA	TRBJ2-5	CASSQGQTQYF	TGCGCCAGCAGCCAGGGCCAGACCCAGTACTTC
TRBV5-1	NA	NA	TRBJ1-1	CASSPPGTEAFF	TGCGCCAGCAGCCCCCCAGGGACTGAAGCTTTCTTT
TRBV28	TRBD1	NA	TRBJ1-5	CASSPGQGALGNQPQHF	TGTGCCAGCAGTCCGGGACAGGGGGCGCTCGGCAATCAGCCCCAGCATTTT
TRBV10-3	NA	NA	TRBJ2-6	CAISEGVPGANVLTF	TGTGCCATCAGTGAGGGAGTCCCTGGGGCCAACGTCCTGACTTTC
TRBV7-2	NA	NA	TRBJ2-1	CASSLGRPSVFYNEQFF	TGTGCCAGCAGCTTAGGTCGGCCTAGCGTTTTCTACAATGAGCAGTTCTTC
TRBV6-4	NA	NA	TRBJ2-3	CASSDSFHRLGGDTQYF	TGTGCCAGCAGTGACTCCTTCCACCGACTCGGCGGGGATACGCAGTATTTT
TRBV5-5	NA	NA	TRBJ2-5	CASSRGTIQETQYF	TGTGCCAGCAGCCGCGGGACCATACAAGAGACCCAGTACTTC
TRBV30	NA	NA	TRBJ2-2	CAWSVRNRVAGELFF	TGTGCCTGGAGTGTAAGGAACAGGGTGGCCGGGGAGCTGTTTTTT
TRBV5-1	NA	NA	TRBJ2-7	CASSFAGGASYEQYF	TGCGCCAGCAGCTTTGCAGGGGGGGCCTCCTACGAGCAGTACTTC
TRBV18	TRBD1	NA	TRBJ2-7	CASSPRQGADEQYF	TGTGCCAGCTCACCCCGACAGGGGGCGGACGAGCAGTACTTC
TRBV7-2	NA	NA	TRBJ2-3	CASSLHGDTQYF	TGTGCCAGCAGCTTACACGGAGATACGCAGTATTTT
TRBV11-2	TRBD2	NA	TRBJ2-7	CASSLDLAGEGEQYF	TGTGCCAGCAGCTTAGACCTAGCGGGAGAGGGCGAGCAGTACTTC
TRBV5-1	TRBD2	NA	TRBJ2-3	CASSWAAGGIRTDTQYF	TGCGCCAGCAGCTGGGCCGCGGGAGGGATAAGAACAGATACGCAGTATTTT
TRBV29-1	NA	NA	TRBJ1-5	CSVARSRDQPQHF	TGCAGCGTGGCCCGATCCAGGGATCAGCCCCAGCATTTT
TRBV18	TRBD2	NA	TRBJ2-7	CASSPPSGSREQYF	TGTGCCAGCTCACCCCCTAGCGGGAGCCGCGAGCAGTACTTC
TRBV7-2	TRBD2	NA	TRBJ2-3	CASSPRASGIDTQYF	TGTGCCAGCAGCCCCAGGGCTAGCGGGATAGATACGCAGTATTTT
TRBV7-8	TRBD2	NA	TRBJ2-1	CASSLWVWELADNEQFF	TGTGCCAGCAGCTTATGGGTTTGGGAACTAGCGGACAATGAGCAGTTCTTC
TRBV18	NA	NA	TRBJ1-2	CASSPPAEISEGYTF	TGTGCCAGCTCACCACCGGCGGAGATAAGTGAGGGCTACACCTTC
TRBV19	NA	NA	TRBJ1-1	CASSTGNPMNTEAFF	TGTGCCAGTAGTACAGGCAACCCGATGAACACTGAAGCTTTCTTT
TRBV7-2	TRBD1	NA	TRBJ1-4	CASSLTGTEAEKLFF	TGTGCCAGCAGCCTAACCGGGACAGAAGCGGAAAAACTGTTTTTT
TRBV30	TRBD1	NA	TRBJ2-5	CAWSKGTVETQYF	TGTGCCTGGAGTAAGGGGACAGTAGAGACCCAGTACTTC
TRBV11-3	NA	once	TRBJ2-2	CASSGSQGGPGELFF	TGTGCCAGCAGCGGATCACAGGGGGGGCCCGGGGAGCTGTTTTTT
TRBV5-1	NA	NA	TRBJ1-4	CASSLVTGSEKLFF	TGCGCCAGCAGCTTGGTGACGGGAAGCGAAAAACTGTTTTTT
TRBV10-3	NA	NA	TRBJ2-7	CAISDGPGREQYF	TGTGCCATCAGTGACGGGCCAGGGCGCGAGCAGTACTTC
TRBV5-4	NA	NA	TRBJ2-3	CASSLFGATDTQYF	TGTGCCAGCAGCTTGTTCGGCGCCACAGATACGCAGTATTTT